This is a list of T cell receptor beta chains from one sample in a study of tumor and adjacent non-tumor tissue in lung cancer. MiXCR, applied by TCRdb to the multiplex PCR reads, yields one record per CDR3 protein. The data hold 81,000 or so distinct CDR3 sequences, with around 75% observed a single time. The sequenced sample consisted of lung tumor tissue. These receptors were taken from a woman aged 45-65 years with non-small cell lung cancer. The CDR3 runs from the conserved cysteine through the conserved F or W. The D gene is left open where the match is weak. Only part of the rows carry a size: once, few, many, or a class if the clone is expanded.

CASNNNIEDAQYF | TGTGCCAGCAACAACAACATTGAAGATGCGCAGTATTTT | TRBJ2-3 | - | TRBV28 | -
CASSSGAGVPGANVLTF | TGTGCCAGCAGCTCAGGGGCTGGGGTGCCTGGGGCCAACGTCCTGACTTTC | TRBJ2-6 | few | TRBV7-9 | -
CSAPGTSESRGTQYF | TGCAGCGCCCCCGGGACTAGCGAGAGTCGGGGTACGCAGTATTTT | TRBJ2-3 | - | TRBV20-1 | TRBD2
CSAPSGRSRSYNDQFF | TGCAGTGCTCCCAGTGGGCGGTCGAGGTCCTACAATGATCAGTTCTTC | TRBJ2-1 | - | TRBV20-1 | -
CANSQDLYRVGTEAFF | TGCGCCAACAGCCAAGATCTTTACAGGGTCGGCACTGAAGCCTTCTTT | TRBJ1-1 | - | TRBV4-1 | -
CASRERNSGANVLTF | TGTGCCAGTAGAGAACGGAACTCTGGGGCCAACGTCCTGACTTTC | TRBJ2-6 | many | TRBV19 | -
CTSSETGGVYEQYF | TGCACTAGCAGTGAGACAGGGGGGGTTTACGAGCAGTATTTC | TRBJ2-7 | - | TRBV10-2 | TRBD1
CDRSYREGLGEQYF | TGTGACCGCAGTTATAGGGAGGGCTTAGGGGAGCAGTACTTC | TRBJ2-7 | - | TRBV6-5 | TRBD2
CASSQETLDMTYSGANVLTF | TGCGCCAGCAGCCAAGAGACGTTAGACATGACTTACTCTGGGGCCAACGTCCTGACTTTC | TRBJ2-6 | - | TRBV4-3 | -
CASNIGIYEQFF | TGTGCCAGCAACATAGGGATATATGAGCAGTTCTTC | TRBJ2-1 | - | TRBV11-2 | -
CASVLRQGAKGSGANVLTF | TGTGCTAGCGTCCTCAGACAGGGGGCTAAAGGCTCTGGGGCCAACGTCCTGACTTTC | TRBJ2-6 | - | TRBV6-6 | TRBD1
CASSLGGRGRSYNPPLHF | TGTGCCAGCAGCTTAGGTGGCAGGGGGCGCTCCTATAACCCACCCCTCCACTTT | TRBJ1-6 | - | TRBV13 | TRBD1
CASRSWNPPGTQYF | TGTGCCAGCAGATCCTGGAACCCGCCGGGGACCCAGTACTTC | TRBJ2-5 | - | TRBV6-6 | -
CSIDSGSGSGNTIYF | TGCAGCATTGACTCTGGTAGCGGCTCTGGAAACACCATATATTTT | TRBJ1-3 | - | TRBV29-1 | -
CSARAHTGKMFF | TGCAGTGCTAGAGCCCACACCGGGAAGATGTTTTTT | TRBJ2-2 | few | TRBV20-1 | -
CASSLAVWGETQYF | TGTGCCAGCAGCTTAGCGGTTTGGGGAGAGACCCAGTACTTC | TRBJ2-5 | many | TRBV7-8 | -
CSSAGTSMTDTQYF | TGCAGTTCAGCCGGGACTAGTATGACAGATACACAGTATTTT | TRBJ2-3 | - | TRBV20-1 | TRBD2
CSAGTRGGEGDWNTQYF | TGCAGTGCCGGAACCCGGGGGGGGGAGGGCGATTGGAATACGCAGTATTTT | TRBJ2-3 | many | TRBV20-1 | TRBD2
CASGRPGPKTYEQYF | TGCGCCAGCGGGAGGCCAGGGCCTAAGACATACGAGCAGTACTTC | TRBJ2-7 | - | TRBV10-2 | -
CASSTRARNLPHEQYF | TGTGCCAGCAGTACCCGAGCGAGAAACCTACCCCACGAGCAGTATTTC | TRBJ2-7 | - | TRBV12-3/TRBV12-4 | -
CSAYRSTNTEAFF | TGCAGTGCTTACAGGAGTACGAACACTGAAGCTTTCTTC | TRBJ1-1 | - | TRBV20-1 | -
CAWSAQGVQQFF | TGTGCCTGGAGTGCACAGGGGGTTCAGCAGTTCTTC | TRBJ2-1 | - | TRBV30 | TRBD1
CSAQTSSRYNEQFF | TGCAGTGCACAAACTAGCTCGAGGTACAATGAGCAGTTCTTC | TRBJ2-1 | - | TRBV20-1 | -
CASSGLLAEGGDEQFF | TGTGCCAGCAGCGGACTACTTGCGGAAGGGGGGGATGAGCAGTTCTTC | TRBJ2-1 | - | TRBV11-2 | -
CANTWGAYEQYF | TGTGCCAACACATGGGGGGCCTACGAGCAATACTTC | TRBJ2-7 | - | TRBV10-3 | -
CAKERTAHYDQYF | TGTGCCAAGGAGCGGACCGCTCACTACGATCAATACTTC | TRBJ2-7 | - | TRBV10-3 | -
CASKSLMGSFVDEQFF | TGTGCCAGCAAGAGCCTAATGGGGTCCTTTGTGGATGAACAGTTCTTC | TRBJ2-1 | - | TRBV6-1 | -
CSARRGTGLYGQYF | TGCAGTGCTAGGAGAGGGACAGGGCTTTACGGGCAGTACTTC | TRBJ2-7 | - | TRBV20-1 | TRBD1
CASSAPGGGVINEHFF | TGTGCCAGCAGCGCTCCAGGGGGCGGAGTGATCAATGAGCACTTCTTC | TRBJ2-1 | - | TRBV6-1 | TRBD1
CANNKGGGCYNEQLF | TGTGCTAACAACAAAGGGGGAGGGTGCTACAATGAGCAGCTCTTC | TRBJ2-1 | - | TRBV11-2 | -
CSVEGWSANTGELFF | TGCAGTGTTGAGGGGTGGTCCGCGAACACTGGGGAGCTGTTTTTT | TRBJ2-2 | - | TRBV29-1 | -
CASSFLVHDRGYYGYTF | TGTGCCAGCAGCTTTCTGGTCCACGACAGGGGCTACTATGGCTACACCTTC | TRBJ1-2 | - | TRBV11-2 | TRBD1
CASNQVYGSGETQYF | TGTGCCAGCAACCAAGTTTACGGAAGCGGAGAGACCCAGTACTTC | TRBJ2-5 | - | TRBV4-2 | -
CASTQSPRPEDEQYF | TGCGCCAGCACCCAATCCCCCCGACCTGAGGACGAGCAGTACTTC | TRBJ2-7 | - | TRBV4-1 | -
CSDRDLAGGPGETQYF | TGCAGTGATAGGGATCTAGCGGGAGGGCCTGGAGAGACCCAGTACTTC | TRBJ2-5 | - | TRBV20-1 | TRBD2
CSGNSLDYVYTF | TGCAGCGGTAACTCGTTGGACTATGTCTACACCTTC | TRBJ1-2 | - | TRBV29-1 | -
CASTPEGWGSSYSDQFF | TGTGCCAGCACCCCAGAGGGCTGGGGAAGCTCCTACAGTGATCAGTTCTTC | TRBJ2-1 | - | TRBV11-2 | -
CASSWTATNENLFF | TGCGCCAGCAGCTGGACGGCAACTAATGAAAATCTGTTTTTT | TRBJ1-4 | - | TRBV5-1 | -
CTSIDPLGQGFRETQYF | TGTACCAGCATCGACCCCCTGGGACAGGGGTTTCGAGAGACCCAATACTTC | TRBJ2-5 | - | TRBV6-5 | TRBD1
CAISMADTQYF | TGTGCCATCAGTATGGCTGATACGCAGTATTTT | TRBJ2-3 | - | TRBV6-5 | -